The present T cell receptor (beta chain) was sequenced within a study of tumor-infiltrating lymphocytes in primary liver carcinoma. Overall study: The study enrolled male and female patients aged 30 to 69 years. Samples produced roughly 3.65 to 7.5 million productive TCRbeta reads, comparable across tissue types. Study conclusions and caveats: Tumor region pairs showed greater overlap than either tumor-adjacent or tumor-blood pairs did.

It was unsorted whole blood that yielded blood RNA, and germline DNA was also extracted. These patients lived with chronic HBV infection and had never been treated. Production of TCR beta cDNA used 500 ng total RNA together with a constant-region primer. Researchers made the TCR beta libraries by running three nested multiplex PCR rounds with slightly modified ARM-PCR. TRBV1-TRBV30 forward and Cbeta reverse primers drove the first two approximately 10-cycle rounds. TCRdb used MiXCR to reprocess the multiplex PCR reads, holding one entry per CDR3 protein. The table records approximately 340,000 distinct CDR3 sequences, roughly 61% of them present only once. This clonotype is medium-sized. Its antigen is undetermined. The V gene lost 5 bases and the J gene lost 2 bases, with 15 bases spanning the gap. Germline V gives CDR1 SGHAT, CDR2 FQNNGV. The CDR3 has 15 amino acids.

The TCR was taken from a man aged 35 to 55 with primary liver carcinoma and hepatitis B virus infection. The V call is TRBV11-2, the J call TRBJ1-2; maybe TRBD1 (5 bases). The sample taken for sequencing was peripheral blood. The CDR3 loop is CASSPIGTANYGYTF. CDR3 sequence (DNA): TGTGCCAGCAGCCCCATTGGGACGGCGAACTATGGCTACACCTTC.